These 8 T cell receptor beta chains share one sample of origin, sequenced in a study of spatial heterogeneity in lung cancer. Indicated time point: blood at routine non-recurrence follow-up after resection. Unsorted whole RNA from tumor, nontumor lung or frozen PBMC underwent sequencing. TCRdb passed the 5' RACE reads through MiXCR, listing each CDR3 protein once. The sample comprises approximately 56,000 distinct CDR3 sequences, about 7.4% of which are singletons, and over 30% rests with the top ten. Sequencing used PBMCs, obtained at follow-up. All receptors derive from a female donor with early-stage non-small cell lung cancer.

This clonotype was recorded a few times. The chain joins TRBV7-9 to TRBJ2-2; TRBD1 is a possible D gene (5 bases). V was clipped by 2 bases and J by 0 bases, with 10 bases between them. The CDR3 runs 16 residues. Germline V gene sequence: CDR1 SEHNR, CDR2 FQNEAQ (reference sequence). The chain's CDR3 is CASSLRGSPNTGELFF. The DNA for the CDR3 is TGTGCCAGCAGCTTAAGGGGTAGCCCGAACACCGGGGAGCTGTTTTTT.

This clonotype was detected only a few times. V and J are TRBV2 and TRBJ2-1; D unclear. CDR1 is SNHLY and CDR2 is FYNNEI in the germline V gene. This CDR3 contains 11 residues. Trimming cost V 6 bases and J 3 bases, with 3 bases left between them. This CDR3 reads CASRDYNEQFF. The CDR3 DNA sequence: TGTGCCAGCAGAGACTACAATGAGCAGTTCTTC.

This clonotype was picked up a small number of times. The chain employs TRBV5-1 and TRBJ2-5, with a possible D match to TRBD1 (6 bases). There are 14 residues in the CDR3. Trimming took off 5 bases at V and 1 base at J, with 12 bases between the two ends. Germline values: CDR1 SGHRS, CDR2 YFSETQ. In DNA form, the CDR3 reads TGCGCCAGCAGTACTGGACAGTTCCAAGAGACCCAGTACTTC. Protein product: CASSTGQFQETQYF.

This chain connects TRBV18 to TRBJ1-6; D gene uncertain. V was trimmed by 3 bases and J by 10 bases, leaving 16 bases between them. The CDR3 is made up of 15 amino acids. CDR1 and CDR2 from the germline V gene are KGHSH and LQKENI. CDR3 amino acids: CASSPADSHGSPLHF. As DNA, the CDR3 is TGTGCCAGCTCACCTGCGGACTCCCATGGGTCACCCCTCCACTTT.

This clonotype was detected many times. The chain couples TRBV7-6 to TRBJ2-7, with D possibly matching TRBD1 (6 bases). Germline-derived CDR1 and CDR2 are SGHVS and FNYEAQ. Deletions cut 1 base from V and 0 bases from J, with 19 bases between. The CDR3 has 18 residues. The CDR3: CASSLGVSVQDSSYEQYF. CDR3 coding DNA: TGTGCCAGCAGCTTAGGGGTATCGGTACAGGACAGCTCCTACGAGCAGTACTTC.

This clonotype showed up many times. This chain joins TRBV9 and TRBJ2-5; tentatively, D is TRBD2 (8 bases). Trimming cost V 0 bases and J 5 bases, with 14 bases left between them. The CDR3 spans 15 residues. The V gene's germline CDR1 is SGDLS and CDR2 YYNGEE. The CDR3 DNA reads TGTGCCAGCAGCGTAGGGGACAGCGGGGGCGAGACCCAGTACTTC. It is translated as CASSVGDSGGETQYF.

The CDR3 spells CASNDRERNTGELFF. CDR3 DNA sequence: TGTGCCAGCAATGACAGGGAAAGAAACACCGGGGAGCTGTTTTTT. The rearrangement uses TRBV2 and TRBJ2-2; 7 bases align to TRBD1. Trimming took 7 bases from V and 2 from J; bases not matched to a gene: 7. The CDR3 has 15 residues. Germline-derived CDR1 and CDR2 are SNHLY and FYNNEI.

This clonotype was seen repeatedly, ten times or more. The chain links TRBV29-1 to TRBJ2-7, with TRBD2 matching over 8 bases. V trimming: 7 bases; J trimming: 4 bases; junction bases outside the gene matches: 15. CDR1 and CDR2 (germline): SQVTM, ANQGSEA. The CDR3 extends over 15 amino acids. The CDR3 coding sequence is TGCAGCGCTACCCTGGGCGGGGGGTTCAGTTACGAGCAGTACTTC. Amino acids: CSATLGGGFSYEQYF.